This TCR beta chain is from a study of cytomegalovirus exposure and HLA in healthy donors. Broader study findings: Presence/absence analyses assumed roughly uniform sequencing depth across donors. Within a later analysis, the majority of CMV-associated TCR beta chains appeared HLA-restricted.

As regards this clone: What it binds is unknown.

60 Vbeta and 13 Jbeta primers were used in PCR. Profiling relied on immunoSEQ multiplex PCR, and the TCRdb table lists in-frame clones only, not all of them. The sample has fewer than 150,000 clones, about 68% seen once. The receptor's source is a woman aged 50 to 60 in good health and CMV-seropositive. Sequencing was done on a sample of PBMCs.

The CDR3: CSVQSGGAGELFF. The CDR3 nucleotides read TGCAGCGTTCAATCGGGAGGCGCAGGGGAGCTGTTTTTT. The rearrangement joins TRBV29-1 to TRBJ2-2; 7 bases fit TRBD2. CDR3 size: 13 residues. V shed 5 bases, J shed 8 bases, and the junction held 8 bases outside the gene matches. From germline, CDR1 is SQVTM and CDR2 ANQGSEA.